These 10 T cell receptor beta chains came from one sample sequenced in a study of OX40 agonist ivuxolimab in advanced cancers. TCRdb keeps only in-frame clones here, not all; method: immunoSEQ multiplex PCR. This table holds approximately 70,000 clones, around 83% found once. Material: CD4+ or CD8+ T cells sorted from blood, obtained in a trial of the OX40 agonist ivuxolimab. The source is an adult with an advanced solid tumor such as melanoma, head and neck, liver or kidney cancer.

The chain employs TRBV6-5 and TRBJ1-5, with D possibly being TRBD1 (5 bases). Trimming took off 6 bases at V and 6 bases at J, with 12 bases between the two ends. The germline V gene has CDR1 MNHEY and CDR2 SVGAGI. The CDR3 contains 13 residues. CDR3 bases: TGTGCCAGCAGCCCAATAGGGACTCAGCCCCAGCATTTT. It specifies CASSPIGTQPQHF.

The genes are TRBV10-1 and TRBJ2-3, with TRBD1 matching over 7 bases. Per germline, CDR1 WNHNN and CDR2 SYGVQD (reference sequence). Germline trimming cut 2 bases from V and 7 bases from J; bases unmatched to any gene: 6. The CDR3 extends over 14 amino acids. CDR3 bases: TGCGCCAGCAGTGAGACGTCCAGGGGGAATACGCAGTATTTT. Encoded protein: CASSETSRGNTQYF.

V and J are TRBV5-1 and TRBJ1-1; D is possibly TRBD1 (6 bases). The CDR3 has 14 residues. The V gene's germline CDR1 is SGHRS and CDR2 YFSETQ. The V end was cut by 1 base, the J end by 5 bases, with 12 bases between. The CDR3 DNA follows: TGCGCCAGCAGCTTGAAGGGGGAAGGAACTGAAGCTTTCTTT. It codes for CASSLKGEGTEAFF.

The chain couples TRBV5-1 to TRBJ2-7, with D perhaps TRBD2 (5 bases). This CDR3 comprises 15 residues. The germline CDR1 and CDR2 sequences are SGHRS and YFSETQ. Trimming took 1 base from V and 0 from J, leaving 11 bases between them. CDR3 DNA: TGCGCCAGCAGCTTGTTGGCGGGCGGCTCCTACGAGCAGTACTTC. This sequence encodes CASSLLAGGSYEQYF. Together with reference TRBV5-1 and TRBJ2-7, the CDR3 gives the full variable domain: KAGVTQTPRYLIKTRGQQVTLSCSPISGHRSVSWYQQTPGQGLQFLFEYFSETQRNKGNFPGRFSGRQFSNSRSEMNVSTLELGDSALYLCASSLLAGGSYEQYFGPGTRLTVT.

The rearrangement joins TRBV5-1 to TRBJ2-6; D unclear. The CDR3 loop spans 15 amino acids. The V gene's germline CDR1 is SGHRS and CDR2 YFSETQ. V lost 0 bases and J 1 base, leaving 5 bases between the germline ends. CDR3 in amino acids: CASSLEGSGANVLTF. CDR3 in DNA: TGCGCCAGCAGCTTGGAAGGGTCTGGGGCCAACGTCCTGACTTTC.

The CDR3 DNA follows: TGTGCCAGCAGCTTGGGTCTAGCGGGTTCTGGGGAGCAGTTCTTC. Translating gives CASSLGLAGSGEQFF. The V and J genes are TRBV5-4 and TRBJ2-1; 8 bases are shared with TRBD2. J lost 10 bases, V lost 0 bases, and 9 bases had no gene match. The CDR3 contains 15 residues. The V gene's germline CDR1 is SGHNT and CDR2 YYREEE (reference sequence).

The chain employs TRBV18 and TRBJ1-2; D gene unclear. The length of the CDR3 is 16 residues. Germline CDR1 KGHSH, CDR2 LQKENI. Trimming pared 2 bases from V and 0 bases from J, leaving 13 bases between. CDR3 amino acids: CASSPKADHTNYGYTF. The CDR3 nucleotides read TGTGCCAGCTCACCAAAGGCAGACCATACTAACTATGGCTACACCTTC.

The chain carries TRBV19 and TRBJ1-2; TRBD1 is a possible D gene (5 bases). Germline loops: CDR1 LNHDA, CDR2 SQIVND (reference sequence). Trimming removed 3 bases from V and 9 bases from J, with 20 bases in between. The length of the CDR3 is 15 residues. The CDR3 DNA sequence: TGTGCCAGTAGTATTCCTACAGGAGCTTTTTTTCGCTACACCTTC. Its protein product is CASSIPTGAFFRYTF.

The chain has TRBV19 and TRBJ1-5; tentatively, D is TRBD1 (6 bases). V was trimmed by 6 bases and J by 2 bases, leaving 17 bases between them. Per germline, CDR1 LNHDA and CDR2 SQIVND (reference sequence). There are 16 residues in the CDR3. DNA of the CDR3: TGTGCCAGTAGCAAGGGGGGGCGAGCAGGCAATCAGCCCCAGCATTTT. Amino acids: CASSKGGRAGNQPQHF.

CDR3 sequence (DNA): TGTGCCAGCAGCTTGCTCGCCCAGGGAATCGGTGAAAAACTGTTTTTT. As protein: CASSLLAQGIGEKLFF. V gene TRBV5-6 combines with J gene TRBJ1-4; D possibly corresponds to TRBD1 (5 bases). Germline loops: CDR1 SGHDT, CDR2 YYEEEE. V lost 1 base and J lost 7, with 17 bases in between. This CDR3 spans 16 amino acids.